This entry concerns a single TCR beta chain. As yet, its antigen is unknown. Everyone who gave samples was a healthy Caucasian. The sample originates from a study of identical twins. Broader study findings: Possibly, invariant MAIT and iNKT cells partly confounded zero-insertion analyses. Interpretation of the results relied on cross-sectional statistical analysis and not on following the same donors. Insertions were reduced in abundant cord blood beta clonotypes but not in memory repertoires.

TCRdb recomputed calls from the 5' RACE reads with MiXCR, one row per CDR3 protein. The repertoire holds 400,000 to 550,000 distinct CDR3 sequences, with around an eighth as singletons. The sample was also linked to a second study, of yellow fever vaccine responses in identical twins.

Sample: CD4+ T cells sorted from blood. The receptor's source is a young woman in good health.

CDR3 amino acids: CSATNPSGSPYEQYF. The CDR3 DNA reads as TGCAGCGCAACGAACCCTAGCGGCAGTCCCTACGAGCAGTACTTC. The rearrangement joins TRBV29-1 to TRBJ2-7, with 7 bases that match TRBD2. Germline CDR1 and CDR2: SQVTM and ANQGSEA. The CDR3 runs to 15 residues. V lost 7 bases and J lost 2; bases outside the gene matches: 14.